The sequence of this TCR beta chain was determined in a study of blood T cell repertoires in COVID-19. Trimming removed 1 base from V and 2 bases from J; junction bases left unmatched: 5. CDR3 size: 16 residues. CDR1 is LNHNV, CDR2 YYDKDF, per germline (reference sequence). Generated by immunoSEQ multiplex PCR, the TCRdb table keeps only in-frame clones and is missing some. The sample holds more than 200,000 clones; approximately 86% are singletons and the top ten take roughly 1.7%. Study members were between about 18 and 100 years old and lived in roughly 24 US regions. Recovered participants had two consecutive negative NP/OP PCR tests, healthcare professional clearance, or symptom resolution.

The sample taken for sequencing was PBMCs or T cells enriched from blood (not recorded which). The V gene is TRBV15, the J gene TRBJ2-1; 7 nucleotides match TRBD2. This sequence originates from a woman aged 45-65 years who had recovered from COVID-19. DNA of the CDR3: TGTGCCACCAGCAGAGCCAGCGGGAAGACCTACAATGAGCAGTTCTTC. Its translation is CATSRASGKTYNEQFF.